The 26 T cell receptor beta chains listed next were all sequenced from one sample in a study of blood T cell repertoires in COVID-19. Using immunoSEQ multiplex PCR, the repertoire was profiled, and TCRdb retains in-frame clones only, with some absent. This repertoire shows a few hundred thousand clones, about 85% found once; its top ten account for 0.85% to 1%. The sequenced sample was peripheral blood. These receptor sequences come from a human donor with COVID-19, enrolled during active disease. The donor label of this sample is uncertain.

The V gene is TRBV15, the J gene TRBJ1-4, with TRBD1 as a possible D gene (5 bases). Trimming took 8 bases from V and 3 from J, leaving 13 bases between them. Germline V gives CDR1 LNHNV, CDR2 YYDKDF (reference sequence). CDR3 length: 14 amino acids. The CDR3 loop reads CATGEGRANEKLFF. The CDR3 bases are TGTGCCACCGGGGAGGGGAGGGCTAATGAAAAACTGTTTTTT.

This sequence joins TRBV5-6 and TRBJ1-1; a weak D match, TRBD1 (5 bases). CDR3 length: 13 residues. Germline lookup yields CDR1 SGHDT and CDR2 YYEEEE. The V end was cut by 6 bases, the J end by 0 bases, with 9 bases between. The CDR3 reads CASTRQLNTEAFF. CDR3 nucleotide sequence: TGTGCCAGCACTAGACAGCTGAACACTGAAGCTTTCTTT.

This clone was counted only a few times. CDR3 DNA sequence: TGTGCCACCAGACTCAACGTCGGGGGTTCGTCTAACTATGGCTACACCTTC. This encodes CATRLNVGGSSNYGYTF. The chain employs TRBV24-1 and TRBJ1-2; TRBD1 is a possible D gene (5 bases). Germline V lookup: CDR1 KGHDR, CDR2 SFDVKD. The CDR3 totals 17 residues. Trimming took 7 bases from V and 0 from J, leaving 20 bases between them.

The V and J genes are TRBV5-4 and TRBJ1-1, with 7 bases matching TRBD1. The V gene end was trimmed by 0 bases and the J gene end by 6 bases; junction bases not matched to a gene: 11. This CDR3 has 16 amino acids. Germline lookup yields CDR1 SGHNT and CDR2 YYREEE (reference sequence). CDR3: CASSLAPVTGRAEAFF. DNA of the CDR3: TGTGCCAGCAGCTTGGCGCCTGTGACAGGGCGCGCTGAAGCTTTCTTT.

In DNA, the CDR3 is TGTGCCAGCAGCCCAGGACTAGCATCAGATACGCAGTATTTT. It specifies CASSPGLASDTQYF. The chain combines TRBV7-2 with TRBJ2-3; 8 bases map to TRBD2. Unmatched junction bases numbered 5, after V lost 5 bases and J lost 4 bases. Germline V gene data show CDR1 as SGHTA and CDR2 as FQGNSA. The CDR3 has 14 amino acids.

The V and J genes are TRBV28 and TRBJ1-5; D may be TRBD1 (5 bases). This CDR3 has 15 residues. Trimming pared 6 bases from V and 2 bases from J, leaving 14 bases between. Germline V gene lookup returns CDR1 MDHEN and CDR2 SYDVKM. The CDR3 reads CASSYPGGGNQPQHF. The CDR3 region has the DNA TGTGCCAGCAGCTATCCTGGAGGGGGCAATCAGCCCCAGCATTTT. Full variable domain (missing parts from reference TRBV28 and TRBJ1-5): DVKVTQSSRYLVKRTGEKVFLECVQDMDHENMFWYRQDPGLGLRLIYFSYDVKMKEKGDIPEGYSVSREKKERFSLILESASTNQTSMYLCASSYPGGGNQPQHFGDGTRLSIL.

The V call is TRBV11-2, the J call TRBJ2-1, with 9 bases aligning to TRBD2. The CDR3 sequence is 16 residues long. Losses at the gene ends were 4 bases for V and 7 bases for J; bases not matched to a gene: 11. Germline V CDR1 and CDR2: SGHAT, FQNNGV. CDR3 coding DNA: TGTGCCAGCAGCTCCACGGCGGGAGGGCCGTGGAATGAGCAGTTCTTC. Protein product: CASSSTAGGPWNEQFF.

This chain links TRBV23-1 with TRBJ2-3; a weak D match, TRBD2 (6 bases). TRBV23-1 is placed among ORFs of uncertain function. Trimming cost V 3 bases and J 5 bases, with 12 bases left between them. CDR3 size: 14 residues. This CDR3 reads CASSHPWREDTQYF. The CDR3 DNA follows: TGCGCCAGCAGTCATCCCTGGAGGGAAGATACGCAGTATTTT.

V and J are TRBV19 and TRBJ2-2; 7 bases match TRBD2. Germline trimming cut 0 bases from V and 1 base from J; bases unmatched to any gene: 5. Germline V gives CDR1 LNHDA, CDR2 SQIVND (reference sequence). The CDR3 runs 17 residues. As DNA, the CDR3 is TGTGCCAGTAGTATAGACCTAGCGGCCAAGAACACCGGGGAGCTGTTTTTT. Translated, it gives CASSIDLAAKNTGELFF.

The chain carries TRBV28 and TRBJ1-2, with TRBD1 as a possible D gene (5 bases). V was clipped by 2 bases and J by 4 bases, with 8 bases between them. The germline CDR1 and CDR2 sequences are MDHEN and SYDVKM. CDR3 size: 13 residues. The CDR3 DNA sequence: TGTGCCAGCAGTTTAGTGACAGTCTATGGCTACACCTTC. Amino acid sequence: CASSLVTVYGYTF.

The chain has TRBV5-1 and TRBJ2-7; maybe TRBD2 (6 bases). This CDR3 comprises 15 residues. Germline lookup yields CDR1 SGHRS and CDR2 YFSETQ. Trimming cost V 0 bases and J 3 bases, with 13 bases left between them. The CDR3: CASSLVPTSNYEQYF. DNA for the CDR3: TGCGCCAGCAGCTTGGTCCCGACTAGTAACTACGAGCAGTACTTC.

This clone appeared a few times. This chain connects TRBV5-6 to TRBJ2-7; D is ambiguous. CDR1 SGHDT and CDR2 YYEEEE come from the germline V gene. The CDR3 has 13 amino acids. Trimming stripped 2 bases from V and 0 bases from J, with 6 bases between. The CDR3 region has the DNA TGTGCCAGCAGCTTAACGGGCTCCTACGAGCAGTACTTC. Protein sequence: CASSLTGSYEQYF.

This clone was observed a handful of times. The chain is built from TRBV4-3 and TRBJ1-6; 10 nucleotides agree with TRBD1. The CDR3 is 14 residues long. J lost 10 bases, V lost 4 bases, and 4 bases had no gene match. Germline V gene data show CDR1 as LGHNA and CDR2 as YSLEER. The CDR3, as DNA: TGCGCCAGCAGCCTCGGGACAGGGGAGTCACCCCTCCACTTT. Encoded protein: CASSLGTGESPLHF.

The CDR3 DNA is TGTGCCAGCAGCTCCGGGACAGGGATCTACGAGCAGTACTTC. Amino acids: CASSSGTGIYEQYF. The V call is TRBV28, the J call TRBJ2-7; 9 bases fit TRBD1. J gave up 3 bases and V 6 bases, and 6 bases lay outside the gene matches. There are 14 residues in the CDR3. The germline gives CDR1 MDHEN, CDR2 SYDVKM.

J is TRBJ1-4 and V is TRBV29-1, with 8 nucleotides matching TRBD1. This CDR3 is built from 12 residues. CDR1 is SQVTM and CDR2 is ANQGSEA in the germline V gene. Trimming took 6 bases from V and 7 from J; bases not matched to a gene: 4. The CDR3 region is CSVLGQGEKLFF. CDR3 coding DNA: TGCAGCGTCTTAGGACAGGGTGAAAAACTGTTTTTT.

This clone has only a few counts. V is TRBV7-6 and J is TRBJ1-5; D may be TRBD1 (6 bases). Trimming took off 4 bases at V and 5 bases at J, with 15 bases between the two ends. Germline V lookup: CDR1 SGHVS, CDR2 FNYEAQ. The CDR3 has 15 amino acids. The CDR3 region is CASSSRAGGDQPQHF. CDR3 bases: TGTGCCAGCAGCTCTAGGGCGGGGGGCGATCAGCCCCAGCATTTT.

This clone appeared a single time. V is TRBV4-1 and J is TRBJ1-5, with unresolved D. The V gene's germline CDR1 is MGHRA and CDR2 YSYEKL. The V end lost 0 bases, the J end lost 5 bases, and 5 bases lay between the germline ends. The length of the CDR3 is 13 residues. The CDR3 nucleotides read TGCGCCAGCAGCCAAGATTCATATCAGCCCCAGCATTTT. It codes for CASSQDSYQPQHF.

This clone was seen a handful of times. The chain combines TRBV5-1 with TRBJ1-5; D unclear. The germline gives CDR1 SGHRS, CDR2 YFSETQ. The V and J ends lost 4 bases and 4 bases respectively, with 27 bases between them. CDR3 length equals 19 residues. CDR3 residues: CASSHERAAAGFGNQPQHF. In DNA form, the CDR3 reads TGCGCCAGCAGCCACGAGAGGGCGGCGGCGGGGTTTGGGAATCAGCCCCAGCATTTT.

This chain connects TRBV11-3 to TRBJ2-1, with a tentative D call TRBD2 (5 bases). Per the germline V gene, CDR1 is SGHNT and CDR2 is YENEEA. Trimming took off 0 bases at V and 2 bases at J, with 5 bases between the two ends. CDR3 size: 14 residues. CDR3 bases: TGTGCCAGCAGCTTAGATAGCGCCTACAATGAGCAGTTCTTC. It encodes CASSLDSAYNEQFF.

The chain uses TRBV5-1 and TRBJ2-2; D may be TRBD2 (5 bases). The germline V gene has CDR1 SGHRS and CDR2 YFSETQ. The CDR3 consists of 16 residues. Between the trimmed V and J ends, which lost 6 bases and 4 bases, there was a span of 19 bases. The CDR3 sequence: CASKVTAGDSTGELFF. The DNA for the CDR3 is TGCGCCAGCAAAGTGACGGCGGGCGACTCCACCGGGGAGCTGTTTTTT.

The chain combines TRBV23-1 with TRBJ1-3; D gene uncertain. TRBV23-1 is an open reading frame whose function is uncertain. This CDR3 has 17 amino acids. V was clipped by 3 bases and J by 2 bases, with 17 bases between them. CDR3 residues: CASSQEERHYTGNTIYF. The CDR3 DNA reads as TGCGCCAGCAGTCAGGAGGAACGTCACTATACTGGAAACACCATATATTTT.

This clone was observed at least ten times. The chain combines TRBV14 with TRBJ2-2, with TRBD1 as a possible D gene (5 bases). The CDR3 runs 12 residues. V was trimmed by 4 bases and J by 7 bases, leaving 7 bases between them. The germline V gene has CDR1 SGHDN and CDR2 FVKESK. The DNA of the CDR3 is TGTGCCAGCAGCCTGGGGCGCGGGGAGCTGTTTTTT. It is translated as CASSLGRGELFF.

This chain links TRBV28 with TRBJ1-2, with D possibly being TRBD1 (6 bases). The CDR3 runs to 15 residues. The V gene's germline CDR1 is MDHEN and CDR2 SYDVKM. V lost 5 bases and J lost 4, with 17 bases in between. The CDR3 here is CASSPPPGQSYGYTF. CDR3 in DNA: TGTGCCAGCAGTCCTCCCCCCGGACAGTCCTATGGCTACACCTTC.

The chain employs TRBV9 and TRBJ1-1; 10 bases are a match to TRBD1. V lost 5 bases and J lost 10; bases outside the gene matches: 11. Germline-derived CDR1 and CDR2 are SGDLS and YYNGEE. The CDR3 has 14 residues. Written as DNA, the CDR3 is TGTGCCAGCAGGGCCGTGGACAGGGGGGAGGTAGCTTTCTTT. It encodes CASRAVDRGEVAFF.

The chain joins TRBV28 to TRBJ2-5; 7 nucleotides match TRBD2. After removal of 1 base from V and 3 bases from J, the junction contained 5 bases not matched to a gene. The CDR3 runs 15 residues. CDR1 MDHEN and CDR2 SYDVKM come from the germline V gene. This chain's CDR3 is CASSLLGLAEETQYF. Written as DNA, the CDR3 is TGTGCCAGCAGTTTATTGGGTCTAGCGGAAGAGACCCAGTACTTC.

This chain connects TRBV18 to TRBJ2-5, with TRBD1 matching over 7 bases. This CDR3 is built from 15 residues. Germline trimming cut 2 bases from V and 2 bases from J; bases unmatched to any gene: 5. Germline V gene sequence: CDR1 KGHSH, CDR2 LQKENI. CDR3 sequence: CASSPTGQLQETQYF. For the CDR3, the DNA is TGTGCCAGCTCACCAACGGGACAGTTACAAGAGACCCAGTACTTC.